The 21 T cell receptor beta chains below were found in one sample sequenced in a study of cytomegalovirus exposure and HLA in healthy donors. The PCR made use of 60 Vbeta and 13 Jbeta primers. Profiled with immunoSEQ multiplex PCR; TCRdb holds only in-frame clones, not every one. Among 100,000 to 150,000 clones, 75% to 90% were seen once, and the ten largest hold roughly 4%. Sequenced material: PBMCs. The receptors come from a woman aged 40 to 50 in good health and CMV-seronegative.

The chain employs TRBV5-4 and TRBJ1-2; D possibly corresponds to TRBD1 (6 bases). The CDR3 is 12 amino acids. Trimming pared 5 bases from V and 4 bases from J, leaving 9 bases between. Per the germline V gene, CDR1 is SGHNT and CDR2 is YYREEE (reference sequence). The CDR3 is CASSKDSYGYTF. In DNA, the CDR3 is TGTGCCAGCAGTAAGGACAGCTATGGCTACACCTTC. The whole variable domain, remainder taken from reference TRBV5-4 and TRBJ1-2, is ETGVTQSPTHLIKTRGQQVTLRCSSQSGHNTVSWYQQALGQGPQFIFQYYREEENGRGNFPPRFSGLQFPNYSSELNVNALELDDSALYLCASSKDSYGYTFGSGTRLTVV.

This clone was seen only once. The rearrangement joins TRBV6-1 to TRBJ2-2, with a tentative D call TRBD2 (5 bases). The CDR3 has 16 residues. V was cut by 0 bases and J by 7 bases, with 15 bases left in between. The germline V gene encodes CDR1 MNHNS and CDR2 SASEGT. In DNA, the CDR3 is TGTGCCAGCAGTGAAGCGCTTCGAAGGGCGGGCGGGGAGCTGTTTTTT. Amino acids: CASSEALRRAGGELFF.

This clone was seen a handful of times. The chain links TRBV12-5 to TRBJ1-4; D remains unclear. This CDR3 has 13 residues. V was shortened by 10 bases and J by 6 bases, with 15 bases between the two germline ends. Germline CDR1 reads LGHNT; CDR2 reads FRNRAP. As DNA, the CDR3 is TGTGCTACTGGGTCAGGATCGTATGAAAAACTGTTTTTT. Protein product: CATGSGSYEKLFF. Full variable domain (outside the CDR3, taken from reference TRBV12-5 and TRBJ1-4): DARVTQTPRHKVTEMGQEVTMRCQPILGHNTVFWYRQTMMQGLELLAYFRNRAPLDDSGMPKDRFSAEMPDATLATLKIQPSEPRDSAVYFCATGSGSYEKLFFGSGTQLSVL.

The genes are TRBV2 and TRBJ2-1; 8 bases agree with TRBD2. Germline-derived CDR1 and CDR2 are SNHLY and FYNNEI. The CDR3 runs 14 residues. The trim removed 2 bases at V and 7 bases at J, leaving 4 bases unmatched. The CDR3: CASSEWLAGNEQFF. The CDR3 DNA follows: TGTGCCAGCAGTGAATGGCTAGCGGGTAATGAGCAGTTCTTC.

The chain is built from TRBV5-6 and TRBJ2-1, with 9 bases fitting TRBD1. In germline, CDR1 is SGHDT, CDR2 YYEEEE. With V trimmed by 3 bases and J by 3 bases, 4 bases remained unmatched. The CDR3 covers 15 residues. CDR3 nucleotides: TGTGCCAGCAGCTACGGGACAGGGAGCTACAATGAGCAGTTCTTC. Amino acids: CASSYGTGSYNEQFF.

V usage is TRBV19 and J usage is TRBJ2-3; the D gene is possibly TRBD2 (5 bases). The CDR3 sequence is 14 residues long. The germline CDR1 and CDR2 sequences are LNHDA and SQIVND (reference sequence). Trimming removed 3 bases at V and 3 bases at J, with 10 bases between. The CDR3 loop reads CASSIGGGTDTQYF. The CDR3 nucleotides read TGTGCCAGTAGTATTGGTGGCGGGACAGATACGCAGTATTTT.

This clone was seen only a few times. The CDR3: CASSQGNGAYEQYF. As DNA, the CDR3 is TGCGCCAGCAGCCAAGGGAACGGGGCCTACGAGCAGTACTTC. The V gene is TRBV4-1, the J gene TRBJ2-7; perhaps TRBD2 as D (5 bases). Germline V gene sequence: CDR1 MGHRA, CDR2 YSYEKL. This CDR3 region has 14 residues. V was pared by 1 base and J by 2 bases, with 9 bases between.

V and J are TRBV6-5 and TRBJ1-2; D not certain. This CDR3 region has 13 residues. Germline V gene sequence: CDR1 MNHEY, CDR2 SVGAGI. Trimming shortened V by 5 bases and J by 4 bases, and 11 bases separated the two germline ends. CDR3 bases: TGTGCCAGCAGTCTGACACGATCCTATGGCTACACCTTC. As protein: CASSLTRSYGYTF.

V is TRBV5-1 and J is TRBJ2-6; TRBD1 might be the D (5 bases). CDR3 size: 15 residues. The ends were cut back, 4 bases at V and 4 bases at J, with 12 bases in the middle. The germline V gene encodes CDR1 SGHRS and CDR2 YFSETQ. CDR3 region: CASSLQGPGANVLTF. CDR3 nucleotides: TGCGCCAGCAGCCTCCAGGGTCCCGGGGCCAACGTCCTGACTTTC.

The chain employs TRBV6-6 and TRBJ2-5, with TRBD2 identical over 7 bases. This CDR3 region has 14 residues. V was pared by 0 bases and J by 4 bases, with 2 bases of the junction left unmatched. The V gene's germline CDR1 is MNHNY and CDR2 SVGAGI (reference sequence). The CDR3 region is CASSYSREGETQYF. The CDR3 nucleotides read TGTGCCAGCAGTTACTCCAGGGAGGGAGAGACCCAGTACTTC.

V gene TRBV7-9 combines with J gene TRBJ1-4; D is possibly TRBD1 (6 bases). The ends were cut back, 3 bases at V and 7 bases at J, with 12 bases in the middle. The CDR3 is 14 residues long. The V gene's germline CDR1 is SEHNR and CDR2 FQNEAQ (reference sequence). The CDR3 coding sequence is TGTGCCAGCAGCTTTGGGGGGGCGGGTGAAAAACTGTTTTTT. It codes for CASSFGGAGEKLFF.

A note on this clone: The sample carries other DNA sequences with the same CDR3. The J gene is TRBJ2-1, the V gene TRBV9, with D uncertain. The CDR3 covers 15 residues. Germline V gives CDR1 SGDLS, CDR2 YYNGEE. V gave up 0 bases and J gave up 0 bases, with 7 bases separating them. The CDR3 region is CASSVDWSSYNEQFF. As DNA, the CDR3 is TGTGCCAGCAGCGTAGATTGGAGCTCCTACAATGAGCAGTTCTTC.

V is TRBV5-1 and J is TRBJ2-7; 7 nucleotides match TRBD1. The germline gives CDR1 SGHRS, CDR2 YFSETQ. The CDR3 consists of 15 residues. Losses at the gene ends were 1 base for V and 0 bases for J; bases not matched to a gene: 4. The CDR3 nucleotides are TGCGCCAGCAGCTTGACAGGGACAGCCTCCTACGAGCAGTACTTC. This translates into CASSLTGTASYEQYF.

On this clone: A read error may account for a junction end that differs from germline. The chain joins TRBV7-2 to TRBJ2-7; 8 bases are a match to TRBD2. Germline V gives CDR1 SGHTA, CDR2 FQGNSA. This CDR3 has 15 residues. The CDR3 DNA reads as TGCGCCAGCAGCCAAGAGGCGGGGGGCCATTACGAGCAGTACTTC. Translated: CASSQEAGGHYEQYF.

The V call is TRBV5-4, the J call TRBJ1-2, with D unclear. CDR1 is SGHNT, CDR2 YYREEE, per germline (reference sequence). CDR3 length: 12 amino acids. Trimming removed 0 bases at V and 4 bases at J, with 4 bases between. The CDR3 loop reads CASSLESYGYTF. CDR3 in DNA: TGTGCCAGCAGCTTGGAGAGCTATGGCTACACCTTC.

The chain is built from TRBV5-8 and TRBJ2-1, with D possibly matching TRBD1 (6 bases). Germline lookup yields CDR1 SGHTS and CDR2 YDEGEE. The CDR3 sequence is 15 residues long. Trimming took 0 bases from V and 3 from J, leaving 10 bases between them. In DNA form, the CDR3 reads TGTGCCAGCAGCTTGGCAGGGGTATACTACAATGAGCAGTTCTTC. Protein sequence: CASSLAGVYYNEQFF.

This clone was counted a few times. This chain joins TRBV28 and TRBJ1-5, with a tentative D call TRBD1 (5 bases). The length of the CDR3 is 15 residues. Looked up from germline, CDR1 is MDHEN and CDR2 is SYDVKM. Trimming pared 5 bases from V and 3 bases from J, leaving 14 bases between. CDR3 DNA sequence: TGTGCCAGCAGTCCCCAGCGGGGCGTCAATCAGCCCCAGCATTTT. Amino acid sequence: CASSPQRGVNQPQHF.

The chain has TRBV7-2 and TRBJ2-2; D might be TRBD1 (6 bases). Trimming shortened V by 5 bases and J by 4 bases, and 14 bases separated the two germline ends. The CDR3 extends over 15 amino acids. Germline V gene data show CDR1 as SGHTA and CDR2 as FQGNSA. The DNA for the CDR3 is TGTGCCAGCAGCAAAACAGGGTATAGCACCGGGGAGCTGTTTTTT. As protein: CASSKTGYSTGELFF.

The rearrangement joins TRBV5-4 to TRBJ1-4; D ambiguous. CDR1 and CDR2 from the germline V gene are SGHNT and YYREEE (reference sequence). The CDR3 sequence is 15 residues long. Trimming stripped 1 base from V and 0 bases from J, with 7 bases between. The CDR3 region is CASSLSAATNEKLFF. CDR3 DNA: TGTGCCAGCAGCTTGAGCGCCGCAACTAATGAAAAACTGTTTTTT.

The chain carries TRBV5-1 and TRBJ1-2, with 9 positions matching TRBD1. The CDR3 is 16 amino acids. From germline, CDR1 is SGHRS and CDR2 YFSETQ. With V trimmed by 4 bases and J by 8 bases, 15 bases remained unmatched. For the CDR3, the DNA is TGCGCCAGCAGCCCGGGATTACAGGGGGCGATCGGAGGCTACACCTTC. It translates to CASSPGLQGAIGGYTF.

The CDR3 sequence is CASSPGRGAGELFF. In DNA, the CDR3 is TGTGCCAGCAGTCCCGGGAGGGGCGCCGGGGAGCTGTTTTTT. The chain recombines TRBV6-4 with TRBJ2-2, with 8 nucleotides matching TRBD2. CDR1 is MRHNA and CDR2 is SNTAGT in the germline V gene. Germline trimming cut 5 bases from V and 6 bases from J; bases unmatched to any gene: 5. The CDR3 has 14 amino acids.